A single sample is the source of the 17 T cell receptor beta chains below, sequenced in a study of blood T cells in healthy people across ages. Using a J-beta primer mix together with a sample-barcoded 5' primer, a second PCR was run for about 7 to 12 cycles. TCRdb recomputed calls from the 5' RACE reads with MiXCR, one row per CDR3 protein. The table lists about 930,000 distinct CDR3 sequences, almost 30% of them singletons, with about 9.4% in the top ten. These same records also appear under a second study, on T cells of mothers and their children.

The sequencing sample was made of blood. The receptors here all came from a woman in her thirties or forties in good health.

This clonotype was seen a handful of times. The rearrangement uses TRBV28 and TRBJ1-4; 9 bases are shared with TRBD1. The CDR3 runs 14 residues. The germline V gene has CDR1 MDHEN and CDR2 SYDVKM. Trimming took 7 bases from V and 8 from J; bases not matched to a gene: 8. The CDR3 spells CASNVQGAREKLFF. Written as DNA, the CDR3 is TGTGCCAGCAACGTACAGGGGGCGCGGGAAAAACTGTTTTTT.

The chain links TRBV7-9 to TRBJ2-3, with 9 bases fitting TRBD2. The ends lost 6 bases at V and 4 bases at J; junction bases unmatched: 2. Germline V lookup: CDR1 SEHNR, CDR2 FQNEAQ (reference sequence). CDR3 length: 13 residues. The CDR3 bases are TGTGCCAGCAGGGGACTAGCCGCAGATACGCAGTATTTT. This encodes CASRGLAADTQYF.

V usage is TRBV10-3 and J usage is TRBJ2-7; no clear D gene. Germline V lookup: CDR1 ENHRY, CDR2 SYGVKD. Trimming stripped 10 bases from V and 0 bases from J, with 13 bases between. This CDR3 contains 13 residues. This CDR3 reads CATIGHNSYEQYF. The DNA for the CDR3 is TGTGCCACGATTGGTCATAACTCCTACGAGCAGTACTTC.

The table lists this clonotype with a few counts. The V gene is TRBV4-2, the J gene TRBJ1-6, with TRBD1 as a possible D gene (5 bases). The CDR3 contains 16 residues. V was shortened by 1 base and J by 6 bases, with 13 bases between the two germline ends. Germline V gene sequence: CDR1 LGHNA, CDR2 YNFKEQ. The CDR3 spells CASSQGGGGINSPLHF. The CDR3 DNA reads TGTGCCAGCAGCCAAGGGGGTGGGGGGATTAATTCACCCCTCCACTTT.

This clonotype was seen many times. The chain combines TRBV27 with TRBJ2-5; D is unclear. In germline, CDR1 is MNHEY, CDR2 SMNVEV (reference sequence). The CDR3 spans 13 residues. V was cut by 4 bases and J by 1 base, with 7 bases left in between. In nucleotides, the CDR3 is TGTGCCAGCAGTTCCCGCCCCCAAGAGACCCAGTACTTC. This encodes CASSSRPQETQYF.

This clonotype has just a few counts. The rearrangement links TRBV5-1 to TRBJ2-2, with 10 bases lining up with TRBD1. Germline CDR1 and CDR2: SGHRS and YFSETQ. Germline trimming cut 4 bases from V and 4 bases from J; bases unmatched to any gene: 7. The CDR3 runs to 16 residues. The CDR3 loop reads CASSRTGTGVTGELFF. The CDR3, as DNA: TGCGCCAGCAGCAGAACCGGGACAGGGGTCACCGGGGAGCTGTTTTTT. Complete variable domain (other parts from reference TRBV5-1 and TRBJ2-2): KAGVTQTPRYLIKTRGQQVTLSCSPISGHRSVSWYQQTPGQGLQFLFEYFSETQRNKGNFPGRFSGRQFSNSRSEMNVSTLELGDSALYLCASSRTGTGVTGELFFGEGSRLTVL.

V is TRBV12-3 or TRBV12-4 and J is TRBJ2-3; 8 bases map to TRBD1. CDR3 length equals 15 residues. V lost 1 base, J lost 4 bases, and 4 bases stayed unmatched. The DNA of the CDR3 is TGTGCCAGCAGTTTAGGGACAGGGAATGCAGATACGCAGTATTTT. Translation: CASSLGTGNADTQYF.

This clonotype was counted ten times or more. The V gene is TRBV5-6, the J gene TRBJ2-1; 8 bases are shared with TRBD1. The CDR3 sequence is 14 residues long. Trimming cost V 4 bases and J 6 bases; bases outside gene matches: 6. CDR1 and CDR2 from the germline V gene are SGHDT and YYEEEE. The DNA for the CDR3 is TGTGCCAGCAGCCCCTGGACAGGGAGCAATGAGCAGTTCTTC. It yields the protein CASSPWTGSNEQFF. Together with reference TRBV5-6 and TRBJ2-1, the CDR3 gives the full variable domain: DAGVTQSPTHLIKTRGQQVTLRCSPKSGHDTVSWYQQALGQGPQFIFQYYEEEERQRGNFPDRFSGHQFPNYSSELNVNALLLGDSALYLCASSPWTGSNEQFFGPGTRLTVL.

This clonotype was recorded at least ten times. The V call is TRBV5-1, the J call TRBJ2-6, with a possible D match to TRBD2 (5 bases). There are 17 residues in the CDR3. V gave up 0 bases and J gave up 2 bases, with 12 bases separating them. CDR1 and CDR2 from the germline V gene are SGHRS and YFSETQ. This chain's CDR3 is CASSLASGRTGANVLTF. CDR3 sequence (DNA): TGCGCCAGCAGCTTGGCCAGCGGCAGAACTGGGGCCAACGTCCTGACTTTC.

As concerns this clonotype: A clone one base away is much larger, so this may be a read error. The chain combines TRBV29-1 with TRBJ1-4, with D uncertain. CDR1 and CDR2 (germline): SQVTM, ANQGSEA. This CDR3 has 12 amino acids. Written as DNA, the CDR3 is TGCAGCGCAGGAAGGGCCAATGAAGAACTGTTTTTT. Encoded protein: CSAGRANEELFF.

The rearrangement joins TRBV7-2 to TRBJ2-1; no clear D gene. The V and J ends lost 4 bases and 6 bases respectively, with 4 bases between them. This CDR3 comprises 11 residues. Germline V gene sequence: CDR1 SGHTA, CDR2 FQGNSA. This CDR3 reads CASSYFNEQFF. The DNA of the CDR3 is TGTGCCAGCAGCTATTTCAATGAGCAGTTCTTC.

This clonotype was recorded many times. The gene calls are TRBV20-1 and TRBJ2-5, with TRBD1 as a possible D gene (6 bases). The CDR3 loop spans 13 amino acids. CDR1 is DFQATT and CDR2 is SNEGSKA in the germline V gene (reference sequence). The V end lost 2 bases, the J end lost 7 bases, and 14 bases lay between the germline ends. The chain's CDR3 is CSARLGARGTQYF. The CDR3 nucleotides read TGCAGTGCTAGATTGGGGGCCCGGGGGACCCAGTACTTC.

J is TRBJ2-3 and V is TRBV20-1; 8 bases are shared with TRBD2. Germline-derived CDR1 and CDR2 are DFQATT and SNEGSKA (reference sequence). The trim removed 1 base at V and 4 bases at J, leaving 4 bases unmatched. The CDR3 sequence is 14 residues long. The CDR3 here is CSARVAGGADTQYF. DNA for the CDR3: TGCAGTGCTAGAGTGGCGGGGGGAGCAGATACGCAGTATTTT.

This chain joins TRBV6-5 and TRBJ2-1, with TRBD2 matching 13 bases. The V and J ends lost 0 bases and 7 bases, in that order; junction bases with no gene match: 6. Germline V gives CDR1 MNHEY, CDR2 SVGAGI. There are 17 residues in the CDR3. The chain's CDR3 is CASSYSKLAGGSNEQFF. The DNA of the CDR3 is TGTGCCAGCAGTTACTCGAAACTAGCGGGGGGGAGTAATGAGCAGTTCTTC.

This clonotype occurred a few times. CDR3 in amino acids: CASSQVPDTQYF. CDR3 nucleotides: TGTGCCAGCAGCCAAGTACCAGATACGCAGTATTTT. This sequence joins TRBV14 and TRBJ2-3; D is uncertain. Germline V lookup: CDR1 SGHDN, CDR2 FVKESK. This CDR3 has 12 amino acids. The V end was cut by 1 base, the J end by 4 bases, with 3 bases between.

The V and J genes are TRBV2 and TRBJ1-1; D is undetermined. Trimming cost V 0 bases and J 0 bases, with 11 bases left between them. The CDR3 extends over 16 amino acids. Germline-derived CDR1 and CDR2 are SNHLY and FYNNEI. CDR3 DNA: TGTGCCAGCAGTGAAGCGGGATTTTCCCTGAACACTGAAGCTTTCTTT. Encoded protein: CASSEAGFSLNTEAFF.

CDR3 residues: CASSTTAVDEQYF. CDR3 DNA sequence: TGCGCCAGCAGCACGACAGCTGTGGATGAGCAGTACTTC. The V call is TRBV5-1, the J call TRBJ2-5; a weak D match, TRBD1 (5 bases). The CDR3 contains 13 residues. CDR1 is SGHRS and CDR2 is YFSETQ in the germline V gene. V lost 4 bases and J 11 bases, leaving 18 bases between the germline ends.